This TCR beta chain was observed in a study of T cell responses to AZD1222 COVID-19 vaccine. V shed 3 bases, J shed 2 bases, and the junction held 6 bases outside the gene matches. The CDR3 runs to 16 residues. Germline lookup yields CDR1 GTSNPN and CDR2 SVGIG (reference sequence). In its sample, this clone was seen once. Method: immunoSEQ multiplex PCR; TCRdb's copy keeps in-frame clones and lacks some. In the table there are 70,000 to 90,000 clones, 89% of which are singletons. This TCR was recovered from an adult in good health. The V and J genes are TRBV30 and TRBJ2-5; 13 nucleotides line up with TRBD2. Sequences were derived from peripheral blood, sampled on day 0 of AZD1222 vaccination. The CDR3 DNA sequence: TGTGCCTGGAGCGCGGGACTAGCGGGGCTTCAAGAGACCCAGTACTTC. Encoded protein: CAWSAGLAGLQETQYF. Full variable domain (rest looked up from reference TRBV30 and TRBJ2-5): SQTIHQWPATLVQPVGSPLSLECTVEGTSNPNLYWYRQAAGRGLQLLFYSVGIGQISSEVPQNLSASRPQDRQFILSSKKLLLSDSGFYLCAWSAGLAGLQETQYFGPGTRLLVL.